The clone carrying this T cell receptor (beta chain) was found a few times. Via MiXCR, TCRdb re-called the 5' RACE reads, giving one row per CDR3 protein. There are around 70,000 distinct CDR3 sequences in the sample; more than 8.5% occur only once, and around a sixth lies in the top ten. These data are taken from a study of early T cells in non-severe SARS-CoV-2 infection. The germline V gene has CDR1 SGHNT and CDR2 YYREEE (reference sequence). The CDR3 extends over 14 amino acids. The V end lost 2 bases, the J end lost 8 bases, and 14 bases lay between the germline ends. The TCR originated in an adult who was a healthcare worker with PCR-confirmed SARS-CoV-2 infection or an uninfected control (not recorded which). The sequencing here drew on whole blood, taken at baseline. This chain links TRBV5-4 with TRBJ1-3, with D possibly TRBD1 on 6 matching bases. The CDR3 region has the DNA TGTGCCAGCAGCTTTGTGACAGGAGGGCACACCATATATTTT. The encoded protein is CASSFVTGGHTIYF. The full variable domain, with the rest looked up from reference TRBV5-4 and TRBJ1-3, is ETGVTQSPTHLIKTRGQQVTLRCSSQSGHNTVSWYQQALGQGPQFIFQYYREEENGRGNFPPRFSGLQFPNYSSELNVNALELDDSALYLCASSFVTGGHTIYFGEGSWLTVV.